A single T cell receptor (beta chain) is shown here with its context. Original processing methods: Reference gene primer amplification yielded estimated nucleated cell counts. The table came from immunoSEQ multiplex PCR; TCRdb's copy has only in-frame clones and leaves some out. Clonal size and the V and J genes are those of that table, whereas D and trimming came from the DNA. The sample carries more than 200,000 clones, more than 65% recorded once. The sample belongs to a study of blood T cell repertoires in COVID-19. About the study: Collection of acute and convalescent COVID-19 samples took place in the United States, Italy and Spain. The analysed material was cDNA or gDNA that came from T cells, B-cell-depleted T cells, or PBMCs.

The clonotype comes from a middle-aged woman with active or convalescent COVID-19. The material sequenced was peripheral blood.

The CDR3 nucleotides are TGTGCCAGCAGCACGACAGGGTGGCGGGAAGAGACCCAGTACTTC. It yields the protein CASSTTGWREETQYF. The gene calls are TRBV7-2 and TRBJ2-5; 7 bases match TRBD1. This CDR3 region has 15 residues. V gave up 5 bases and J gave up 3 bases; unmatched junction bases: 9. Looked up from germline, CDR1 is SGHTA and CDR2 is FQGNSA.